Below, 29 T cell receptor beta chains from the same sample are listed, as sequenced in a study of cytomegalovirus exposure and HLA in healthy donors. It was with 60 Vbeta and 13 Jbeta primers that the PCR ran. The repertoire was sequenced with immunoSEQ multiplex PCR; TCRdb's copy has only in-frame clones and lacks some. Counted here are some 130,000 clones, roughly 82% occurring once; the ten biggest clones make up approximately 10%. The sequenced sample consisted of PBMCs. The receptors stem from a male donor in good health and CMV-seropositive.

The DNA of the CDR3 is TGCGCCAGCAGGTCACAGGGGGCTTATGGGACTAGCGGTCCTAGCACAGATACGCAGTATTTT. Protein: CASRSQGAYGTSGPSTDTQYF. The gene calls are TRBV5-1 and TRBJ2-3, with 11 nucleotides matching TRBD2. The germline CDR1 and CDR2 sequences are SGHRS and YFSETQ. This CDR3 has 21 residues. The junction had 20 bases not matched to a gene; V was cut back by 5 bases and J by 0 bases.

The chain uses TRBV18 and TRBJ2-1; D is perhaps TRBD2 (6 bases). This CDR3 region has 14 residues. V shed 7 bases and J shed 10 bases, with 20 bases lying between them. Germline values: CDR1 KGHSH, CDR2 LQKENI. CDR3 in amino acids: CASCPEFGGLEQFF. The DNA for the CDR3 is TGTGCCAGCTGCCCCGAGTTTGGGGGGTTGGAGCAGTTCTTC.

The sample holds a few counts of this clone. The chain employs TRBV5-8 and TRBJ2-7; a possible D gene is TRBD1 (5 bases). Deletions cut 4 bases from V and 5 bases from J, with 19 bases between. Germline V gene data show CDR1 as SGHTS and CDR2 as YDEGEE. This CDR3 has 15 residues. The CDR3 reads CASSPRVLLGDEQYF. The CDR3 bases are TGTGCCAGCAGCCCCCGGGTGTTATTAGGGGACGAGCAGTACTTC.

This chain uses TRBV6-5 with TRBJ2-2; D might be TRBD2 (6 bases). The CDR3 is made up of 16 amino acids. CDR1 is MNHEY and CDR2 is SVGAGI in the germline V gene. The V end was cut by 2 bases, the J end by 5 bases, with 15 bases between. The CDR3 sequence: CASSYRRVGRTGELFF. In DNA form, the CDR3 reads TGTGCCAGCAGTTACAGGAGGGTAGGGAGAACCGGGGAGCTGTTTTTT.

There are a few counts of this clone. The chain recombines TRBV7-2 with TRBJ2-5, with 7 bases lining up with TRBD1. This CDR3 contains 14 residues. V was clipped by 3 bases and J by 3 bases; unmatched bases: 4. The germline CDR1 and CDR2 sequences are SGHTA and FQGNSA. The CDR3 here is CASSLETGKETQYF. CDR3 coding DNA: TGTGCCAGCAGCTTGGAGACAGGGAAAGAGACCCAGTACTTC.

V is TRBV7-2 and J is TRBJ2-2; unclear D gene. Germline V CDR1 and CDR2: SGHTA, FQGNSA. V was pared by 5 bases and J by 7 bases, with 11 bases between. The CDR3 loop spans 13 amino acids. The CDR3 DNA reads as TGTGCCAGCAGCCCAGTCCGTAACGGGGAGCTGTTTTTT. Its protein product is CASSPVRNGELFF.

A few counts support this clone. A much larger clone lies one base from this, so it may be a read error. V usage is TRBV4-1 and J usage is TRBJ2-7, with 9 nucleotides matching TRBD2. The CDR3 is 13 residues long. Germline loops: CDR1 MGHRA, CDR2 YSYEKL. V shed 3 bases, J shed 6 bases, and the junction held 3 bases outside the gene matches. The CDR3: CASSHGTSTEQYF. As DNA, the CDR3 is TGCGCCAGCAGCCATGGGACTAGCACCGAGCAGTACTTC.

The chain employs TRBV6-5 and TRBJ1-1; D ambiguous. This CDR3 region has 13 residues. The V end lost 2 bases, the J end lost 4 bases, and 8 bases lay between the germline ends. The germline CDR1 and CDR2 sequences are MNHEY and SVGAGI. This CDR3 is CASSYLPGTEAFF. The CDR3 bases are TGTGCCAGCAGTTACCTACCGGGCACTGAAGCTTTCTTT.

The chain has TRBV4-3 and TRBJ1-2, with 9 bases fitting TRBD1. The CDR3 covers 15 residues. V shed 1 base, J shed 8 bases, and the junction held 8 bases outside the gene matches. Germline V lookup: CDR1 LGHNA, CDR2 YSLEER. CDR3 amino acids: CASSQGGGQGEGYTF. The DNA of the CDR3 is TGCGCCAGCAGCCAAGGAGGGGGACAGGGAGAGGGCTACACCTTC.

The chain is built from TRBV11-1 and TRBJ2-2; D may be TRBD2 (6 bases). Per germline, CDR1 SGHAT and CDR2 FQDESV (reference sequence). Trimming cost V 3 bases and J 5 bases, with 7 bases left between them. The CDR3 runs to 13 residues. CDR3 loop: CASSFAGTGELFF. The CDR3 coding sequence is TGTGCCAGCAGCTTCGCGGGGACCGGGGAGCTGTTTTTT.

This chain's CDR3 is CASSYSRGGGDEQFF. In nucleotides, the CDR3 is TGTGCCAGCAGCTATTCTAGGGGGGGTGGGGATGAGCAGTTCTTC. The rearrangement links TRBV11-2 to TRBJ2-1; D is possibly TRBD2 (7 bases). The CDR3 is made up of 15 amino acids. Per germline, CDR1 SGHAT and CDR2 FQNNGV. V was pared by 4 bases and J by 8 bases, with 18 bases between.

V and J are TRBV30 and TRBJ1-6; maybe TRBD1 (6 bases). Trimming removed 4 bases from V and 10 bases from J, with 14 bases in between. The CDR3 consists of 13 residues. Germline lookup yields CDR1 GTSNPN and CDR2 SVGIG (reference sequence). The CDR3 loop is CAWNGGRESPLHF. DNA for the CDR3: TGTGCCTGGAACGGGGGGCGCGAATCACCCCTCCACTTT.

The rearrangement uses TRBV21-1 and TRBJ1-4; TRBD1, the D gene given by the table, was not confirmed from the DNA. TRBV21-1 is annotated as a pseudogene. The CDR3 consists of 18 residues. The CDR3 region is CASSAWGRPVPFNEKLFF. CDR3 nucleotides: TGTGCCAGCAGCGCATGGGGCAGACCTGTACCCTTTAATGAAAAACTGTTTTTT.

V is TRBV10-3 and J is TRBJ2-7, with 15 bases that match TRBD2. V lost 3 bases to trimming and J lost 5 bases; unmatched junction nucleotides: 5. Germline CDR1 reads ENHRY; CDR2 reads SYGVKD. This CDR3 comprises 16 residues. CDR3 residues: CAISDRTSGRVDEQYF. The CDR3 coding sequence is TGTGCCATCAGTGACCGGACTAGCGGGAGGGTAGACGAGCAGTACTTC.

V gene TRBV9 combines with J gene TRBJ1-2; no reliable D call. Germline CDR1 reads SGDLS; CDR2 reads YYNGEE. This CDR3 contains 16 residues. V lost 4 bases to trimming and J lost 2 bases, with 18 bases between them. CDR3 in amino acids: CASSPRGPSPNYGYTF. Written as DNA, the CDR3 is TGTGCCAGCAGCCCAAGAGGTCCCTCCCCAAACTATGGCTACACCTTC.

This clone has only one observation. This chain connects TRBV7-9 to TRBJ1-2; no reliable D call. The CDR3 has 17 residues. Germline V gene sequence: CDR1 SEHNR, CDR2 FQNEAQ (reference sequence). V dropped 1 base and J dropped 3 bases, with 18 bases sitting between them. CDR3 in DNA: TGTGCCAGCAGCTTAGAATATTTCGGCGGTTCTCACTATGGCTACACCTTC. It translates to CASSLEYFGGSHYGYTF.

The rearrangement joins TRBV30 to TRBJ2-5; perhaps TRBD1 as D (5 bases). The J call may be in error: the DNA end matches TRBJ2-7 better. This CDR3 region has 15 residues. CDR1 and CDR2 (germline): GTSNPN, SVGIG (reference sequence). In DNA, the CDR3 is TGTGCCTGGAGTCTGACAGTTAGCAGGTTCTACGAGCAGTACTTC. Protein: CAWSLTVSRFYEQYF.

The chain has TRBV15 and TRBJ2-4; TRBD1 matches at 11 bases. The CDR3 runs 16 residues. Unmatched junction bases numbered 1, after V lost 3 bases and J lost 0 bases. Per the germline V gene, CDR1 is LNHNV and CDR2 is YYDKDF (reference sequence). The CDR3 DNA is TGTGCCACCAGCAGGGACAGGGGGCTAGCCAAAAACATTCAGTACTTC. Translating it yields CATSRDRGLAKNIQYF.

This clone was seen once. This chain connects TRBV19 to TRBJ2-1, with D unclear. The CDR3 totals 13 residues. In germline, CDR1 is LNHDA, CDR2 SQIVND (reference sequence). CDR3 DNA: TGTGCAACCCGCACCCGGTCCTACAATGAGCAGTTCTTC. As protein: CATRTRSYNEQFF.

The CDR3 DNA reads TGTGCCAGCAGTACCCCCGGGACAGGCTACTACGAGCAGTACTTC. Protein sequence: CASSTPGTGYYEQYF. The chain joins TRBV2 to TRBJ2-7; 8 nucleotides align to TRBD1. V lost 5 bases, J lost 3 bases, and 9 bases stayed unmatched. Germline assignment: CDR1 SNHLY and CDR2 FYNNEI. CDR3 length: 15 amino acids.

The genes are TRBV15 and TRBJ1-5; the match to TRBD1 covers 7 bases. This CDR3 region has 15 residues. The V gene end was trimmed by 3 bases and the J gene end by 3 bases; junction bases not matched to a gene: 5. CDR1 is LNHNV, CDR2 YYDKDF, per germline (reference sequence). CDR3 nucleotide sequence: TGTGCCACCAGCAGGGAACAGGGGTTCAATCAGCCCCAGCATTTT. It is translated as CATSREQGFNQPQHF.

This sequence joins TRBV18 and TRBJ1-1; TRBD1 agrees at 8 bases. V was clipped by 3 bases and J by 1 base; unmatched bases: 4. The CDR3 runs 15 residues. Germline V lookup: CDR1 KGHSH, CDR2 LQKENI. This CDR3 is CASSPAGTGNTEAFF. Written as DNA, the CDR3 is TGTGCCAGCTCACCGGCCGGGACAGGGAACACTGAAGCTTTCTTT.

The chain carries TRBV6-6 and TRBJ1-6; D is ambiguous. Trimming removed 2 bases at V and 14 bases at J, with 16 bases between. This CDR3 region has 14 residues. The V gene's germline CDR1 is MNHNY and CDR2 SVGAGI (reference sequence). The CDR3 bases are TGTGCCAGCAGTTACACCAGCGCCGTGGTGTCCCTCCACTTT. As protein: CASSYTSAVVSLHF.

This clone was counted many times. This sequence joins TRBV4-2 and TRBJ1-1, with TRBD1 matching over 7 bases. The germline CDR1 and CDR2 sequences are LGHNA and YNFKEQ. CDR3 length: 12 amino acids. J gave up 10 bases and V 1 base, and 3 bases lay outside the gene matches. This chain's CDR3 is CASSQGGTVAFF. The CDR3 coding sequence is TGTGCCAGCAGCCAAGGAGGGACAGTAGCTTTCTTT.

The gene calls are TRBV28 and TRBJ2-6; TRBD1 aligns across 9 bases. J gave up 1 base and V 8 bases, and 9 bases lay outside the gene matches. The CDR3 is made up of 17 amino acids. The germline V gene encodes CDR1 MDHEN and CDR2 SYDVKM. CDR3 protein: CASAPGQGRSGANVLTF. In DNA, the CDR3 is TGTGCCAGCGCACCGGGACAGGGACGGTCTGGGGCCAACGTCCTGACTTTC. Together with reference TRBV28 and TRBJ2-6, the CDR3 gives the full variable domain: DVKVTQSSRYLVKRTGEKVFLECVQDMDHENMFWYRQDPGLGLRLIYFSYDVKMKEKGDIPEGYSVSREKKERFSLILESASTNQTSMYLCASAPGQGRSGANVLTFGAGSRLTVL.

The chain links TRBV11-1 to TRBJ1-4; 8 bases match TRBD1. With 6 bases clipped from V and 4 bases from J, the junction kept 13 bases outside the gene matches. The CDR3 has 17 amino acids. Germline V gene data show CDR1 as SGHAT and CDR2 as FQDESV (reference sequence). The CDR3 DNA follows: TGTGCCAGCAGGAGTTGGACAGGGCGAGGTAATAATGAAAAACTGTTTTTT. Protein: CASRSWTGRGNNEKLFF.

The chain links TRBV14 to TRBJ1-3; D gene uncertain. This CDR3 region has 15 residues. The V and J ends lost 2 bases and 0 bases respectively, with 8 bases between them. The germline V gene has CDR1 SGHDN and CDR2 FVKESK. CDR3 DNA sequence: TGTGCCAGCAGCCAAAATCACGGCTCTGGAAACACCATATATTTT. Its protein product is CASSQNHGSGNTIYF.

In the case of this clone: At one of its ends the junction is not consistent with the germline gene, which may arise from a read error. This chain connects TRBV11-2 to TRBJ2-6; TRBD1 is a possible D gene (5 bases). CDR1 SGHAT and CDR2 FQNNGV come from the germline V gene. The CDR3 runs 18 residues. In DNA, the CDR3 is TGTGCCAGCAGCTTGCACTCGGGTGGGCTCTCTGGGGCCAACGGCCTGACTTTC. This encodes CASSLHSGGLSGANGLTF.

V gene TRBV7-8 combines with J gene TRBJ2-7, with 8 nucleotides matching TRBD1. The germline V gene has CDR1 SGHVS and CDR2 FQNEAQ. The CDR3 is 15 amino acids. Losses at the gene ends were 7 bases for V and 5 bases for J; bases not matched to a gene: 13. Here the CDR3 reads CASTILRTGNNEQYF. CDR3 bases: TGTGCCAGCACCATTTTACGGACAGGGAATAACGAGCAGTACTTC. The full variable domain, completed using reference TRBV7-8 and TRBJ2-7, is GAGVSQSPRYKVAKRGQDVALRCDPISGHVSLFWYQQALGQGPEFLTYFQNEAQLDKSGLPSDRFFAERPEGSVSTLKIQRTQQEDSAVYLCASTILRTGNNEQYFGPGTRLTVT.